This T cell receptor beta chain was retrieved from a study of graft-versus-host responses after intestinal transplantation. Study background: Anti-thymocyte globulin induction, then tacrolimus and steroids for about three years, went to all recipients. Findings and limits, study-wide: GvH clones turned up in recipient marrow; some had shown up first in ileum or blood. Circulating GvH clone levels at their peak were associated with HvG declines (early post-transplant).

TCRdb keeps only in-frame clones here, not all; method: immunoSEQ multiplex PCR. The sample contains roughly 19,000 clones, just under 95% of which appear only once. Turning to this clone: Its cognate antigen is unknown.

The sequence derives from a human patient who received an intestinal transplant, so some T cells may come from the graft donor. The sample was PBMCs, taken 23 days after intestinal transplant.

The CDR3 protein is CASSSTENTEAFF. For the CDR3, the DNA is TGTGCCAGCAGCTCCACAGAAAACACTGAAGCTTTCTTT. The V and J genes are TRBV6-5 and TRBJ1-1; unclear D gene. CDR3 length: 13 amino acids. Germline V gives CDR1 MNHEY, CDR2 SVGAGI. With 6 bases removed from V and 2 bases from J, the gap between germline ends came to 10 bases.